The 26 T cell receptor beta chains given below trace back to one sample, sequenced in a study of regulatory T cells in long-lasting Graves disease. Time point defined: newly diagnosed GD, antithyroid drugs for less than 3 months. The TCR library was made from RNA extracted from PBMCs. CDR3 regions were amplified by Arm-PCR using iRepertoire HTBI primers to build TCR beta libraries. TCRdb re-called the multiplex PCR reads through MiXCR, storing one row per CDR3 protein. The sample includes some 410,000 distinct CDR3 sequences, 16% of them seen just once. The data were also submitted as part of a second study, on T cells in Graves' hyperthyroidism and ophthalmopathy.

This material consisted of peripheral blood mononuclear cells (PBMCs), taken at new diagnosis, from a patient treated with antithyroid drugs. The origin of the receptors is a woman in her thirties with Graves disease.

This clonotype was seen at least ten times. The chain is built from TRBV15 and TRBJ2-1; no firm D call. Germline V gene lookup returns CDR1 LNHNV and CDR2 YYDKDF (reference sequence). V was trimmed by 4 bases and J by 4 bases, leaving 11 bases between them. This CDR3 is 14 amino acids long. CDR3 in amino acids: CATSIGAGYNEQFF. The CDR3 coding sequence is TGTGCCACCAGCATCGGTGCAGGTTACAATGAGCAGTTCTTC.

This clonotype was seen many times. The V call is TRBV28, the J call TRBJ1-4, with unresolved D. Germline lookup yields CDR1 MDHEN and CDR2 SYDVKM. Trimming stripped 8 bases from V and 7 bases from J, with 23 bases between. The CDR3 sequence is 16 residues long. The CDR3 bases are TGTGCCAGCCATAAAGTTCCCCGGGAGGGAGGTGAAAAACTGTTTTTT. It codes for CASHKVPREGGEKLFF.

This clonotype was counted between two and nine times. V usage is TRBV19 and J usage is TRBJ2-1; weak D call: TRBD2 (6 bases). The ends were cut back, 6 bases at V and 4 bases at J, with 16 bases in the middle. CDR1 LNHDA and CDR2 SQIVND come from the germline V gene (reference sequence). The CDR3 length is 15 residues. CDR3 residues: CASSPSGELYNEQFF. CDR3 in DNA: TGTGCCAGTAGCCCCTCGGGAGAGTTATACAATGAGCAGTTCTTC.

The chain uses TRBV27 and TRBJ2-1; TRBD2 matches at 7 bases. V trimming: 1 base; J trimming: 2 bases; junction bases outside the gene matches: 5. CDR3 length equals 16 residues. Germline values: CDR1 MNHEY, CDR2 SMNVEV (reference sequence). In DNA form, the CDR3 reads TGTGCCAGCAGTTTATTGGAGCGGGATCCCTACAATGAGCAGTTCTTC. This gives the protein CASSLLERDPYNEQFF.

This clonotype was recorded at least ten times. The CDR3 here is CASTEAMSGRAYEQYF. The CDR3, as DNA: TGTGCCAGCACGGAGGCCATGAGCGGGAGGGCCTACGAGCAGTACTTC. The V and J genes are TRBV6-2 or TRBV6-3 and TRBJ2-7; TRBD2 agrees at 10 bases. The CDR3 contains 16 residues. Looked up from germline, CDR1 is MNHEY and CDR2 is SVGEGT. The V and J ends lost 7 bases and 2 bases, in that order; junction bases with no gene match: 11.

The rearrangement joins TRBV7-6 to TRBJ1-2, with no clear D. The CDR3 has 15 residues. Germline V gene lookup returns CDR1 SGHVS and CDR2 FNYEAQ. V was clipped by 4 bases and J by 4 bases, with 16 bases between them. CDR3 residues: CASSSSPGKGYGYTF. The CDR3 nucleotides are TGTGCCAGCAGCTCATCACCGGGAAAGGGCTATGGCTACACCTTC.

At least ten counts were recorded for this clonotype. This sequence joins TRBV20-1 and TRBJ2-7, with 9 bases aligning to TRBD2. V was clipped by 3 bases and J by 3 bases; unmatched bases: 9. Looked up from germline, CDR1 is DFQATT and CDR2 is SNEGSKA (reference sequence). This CDR3 contains 15 residues. The chain's CDR3 is CSARVSGSGNYEQYF. As DNA, the CDR3 is TGCAGTGCTAGGGTTAGCGGGAGCGGTAACTACGAGCAGTACTTC.

This clonotype appeared a few times. The gene calls are TRBV7-3 and TRBJ2-2; D is unresolved. CDR1 is SGHTA, CDR2 FQGTGA, per germline. CDR3 length equals 15 residues. Trimming shortened V by 5 bases and J by 0 bases, and 10 bases separated the two germline ends. DNA of the CDR3: TGTGCCAGCAGCACATCCGGGCCGAACACCGGGGAGCTGTTTTTT. It specifies CASSTSGPNTGELFF.

This clonotype has ten or more counts. The CDR3 spells CSAIDRTSGRADEQFF. The CDR3 DNA is TGCAGTGCTATCGACAGGACTAGCGGGAGGGCCGATGAGCAGTTCTTC. V usage is TRBV20-1 and J usage is TRBJ2-1; the match to TRBD2 covers 15 bases. The germline CDR1 and CDR2 sequences are DFQATT and SNEGSKA (reference sequence). V dropped 4 bases and J dropped 8; count of bases not matched to a gene: 9. This CDR3 spans 16 amino acids.

In its sample, this clonotype was seen many times. The V gene is TRBV5-1, the J gene TRBJ2-7, with a possible D match to TRBD1 (6 bases). With 2 bases removed from V and 2 bases from J, the gap between germline ends came to 11 bases. The CDR3 spans 14 residues. Germline V gives CDR1 SGHRS, CDR2 YFSETQ. The CDR3 loop reads CASSFGGQAYEQYF. The CDR3 DNA is TGCGCCAGCAGCTTTGGGGGACAAGCCTACGAGCAGTACTTC.

The V and J genes are TRBV10-3 and TRBJ1-5, with TRBD1 matching over 7 bases. The CDR3 is 13 residues long. J gave up 1 base and V 8 bases, and 2 bases lay outside the gene matches. Germline V CDR1 and CDR2: ENHRY, SYGVKD. The CDR3 region is CAISGQSNQPQHF. CDR3 in DNA: TGTGCCATCTCGGGACAGAGCAATCAGCCCCAGCATTTT.

This clonotype was seen more than once but under ten times. The chain couples TRBV27 to TRBJ1-2; D perhaps matches TRBD1 (6 bases). The CDR3 is 15 amino acids. Per the germline V gene, CDR1 is MNHEY and CDR2 is SMNVEV (reference sequence). The ends were cut back, 8 bases at V and 4 bases at J, with 20 bases in the middle. CDR3 coding DNA: TGTGCCAGCCGCACGAAGGGGGGGGCGGGCTATGGCTACACCTTC. As protein: CASRTKGGAGYGYTF.

This clonotype has a count of ten or more. The rearrangement joins TRBV28 to TRBJ2-7; D is unclear. The ends were cut back, 2 bases at V and 4 bases at J, with 6 bases in the middle. Germline values: CDR1 MDHEN, CDR2 SYDVKM. This CDR3 spans 12 amino acids. The CDR3 loop is CASSLKAYEQYF. DNA of the CDR3: TGTGCCAGCAGTTTAAAAGCGTACGAGCAGTACTTC.

This clonotype was observed a few times. This sequence joins TRBV20-1 and TRBJ2-3; 13 nucleotides align to TRBD2. The V gene's germline CDR1 is DFQATT and CDR2 SNEGSKA (reference sequence). This CDR3 spans 21 amino acids. With V trimmed by 1 base and J by 6 bases, 22 bases remained unmatched. The DNA of the CDR3 is TGCAGTGCTAGAGTCCCCCCCCCGGGACTAGCGGGATTTTTTCCGCGCGATACGCAGTATTTT. Its protein is CSARVPPPGLAGFFPRDTQYF.

This clonotype has at least ten counts. The chain recombines TRBV6-1 with TRBJ2-7; 10 bases line up with TRBD2. The germline gives CDR1 MNHNS, CDR2 SASEGT. This CDR3 is built from 14 residues. Germline trimming cut 10 bases from V and 2 bases from J; bases unmatched to any gene: 8. CDR3 residues: CATNLAGVAYEQYF. DNA for the CDR3: TGTGCCACAAACCTAGCGGGAGTGGCCTACGAGCAGTACTTC.

This clonotype has only a few counts. V and J are TRBV7-2 and TRBJ1-6, with 9 nucleotides matching TRBD1. With V trimmed by 8 bases and J by 5 bases, 1 base remained unmatched. The CDR3 covers 13 residues. The germline CDR1 and CDR2 sequences are SGHTA and FQGNSA. CDR3 in DNA: TGTGCCAGCTACAGGGGGCATAATTCACCCCTCCACTTT. Translating it yields CASYRGHNSPLHF.

The CDR3 is CASSTQTEAFF. CDR3 sequence (DNA): TGTGCCAGCAGTACCCAGACAGAAGCTTTCTTT. The rearrangement joins TRBV18 to TRBJ1-1; D is unclear. V lost 8 bases and J lost 8, with 12 bases in between. Germline CDR1 is KGHSH and CDR2 is LQKENI. The CDR3 runs 11 residues.

Comments on this clonotype: A single base separates this from a much larger clone, so it may be a read error. This rearrangement joins TRBV12-3 or TRBV12-4 to TRBJ1-1; D not certain. V was cut by 3 bases and J by 6 bases, with 14 bases left in between. The CDR3 is made up of 14 amino acids. CDR3 amino acids: CASSLQAGNAEAFF. DNA of the CDR3: TGTGCCAGCAGTTTGCAGGCGGGTAACGCTGAAGCTTTCTTT.

This clonotype was counted many times. The rearrangement uses TRBV10-2 and TRBJ2-1, with 13 bases that match TRBD2. CDR3 length: 16 residues. V shed 0 bases, J shed 12 bases, and the junction held 8 bases outside the gene matches. The germline CDR1 and CDR2 sequences are WSHSY and SAAADI. The CDR3 nucleotides read TGCGCCAGCAGTGAGTCGAGGACTAGCGGGAGAATACGGCAGTTCTTC. This translates into CASSESRTSGRIRQFF.

This clonotype was counted a single time. With a much larger clone just one base away, this may be a read error. The J gene is TRBJ2-5, the V gene TRBV7-6, with 8 bases aligning to TRBD2. CDR3 size: 15 residues. Germline V CDR1 and CDR2: SGHVS, FNYEAQ. The V and J ends lost 5 bases and 11 bases, in that order; junction bases with no gene match: 16. CDR3 coding DNA: TGTGCCAGCAGCCCTGTAGCGGGACCCCGGCATGAGCAGTACTTC. This codes for CASSPVAGPRHEQYF.

V usage is TRBV4-3 and J usage is TRBJ2-1; D is ambiguous. Germline assignment: CDR1 LGHNA and CDR2 YSLEER. This CDR3 spans 15 amino acids. V lost 0 bases to trimming and J lost 6 bases, with 12 bases between them. The CDR3 loop reads CASSQDIPSGNEQFF. CDR3 in DNA: TGCGCCAGCAGCCAAGATATCCCTTCCGGCAATGAGCAGTTCTTC.

This clonotype was seen more than once but under ten times. The chain uses TRBV15 and TRBJ2-7, with D tentatively TRBD2 (5 bases). Germline V lookup: CDR1 LNHNV, CDR2 YYDKDF (reference sequence). This CDR3 is built from 10 residues. V lost 8 bases and J 12 bases, leaving 14 bases between the germline ends. The DNA for the CDR3 is TGTGCCACCGGAGGTTACGATCGGTACTTC. This gives the protein CATGGYDRYF.

This clonotype was detected ten times or more. This chain connects TRBV12-3 or TRBV12-4 to TRBJ2-1; 9 nucleotides line up with TRBD2. The CDR3 has 15 residues. Unmatched junction bases numbered 4, after V lost 6 bases and J lost 1 base. CDR3 residues: CASRLSGRSYNEQFF. The CDR3 DNA reads TGTGCCAGCAGGCTGAGCGGGAGGTCCTACAATGAGCAGTTCTTC.

The V and J genes are TRBV4-2 and TRBJ2-2; a possible D gene is TRBD2 (5 bases). Trimming removed 2 bases at V and 2 bases at J, with 9 bases between. In germline, CDR1 is LGHNA, CDR2 YNFKEQ. The CDR3 runs 15 residues. The CDR3 DNA reads TGTGCCAGCAGCCAAACTAGACTAAACACCGGGGAGCTGTTTTTT. This gives the protein CASSQTRLNTGELFF.

The chain has TRBV9 and TRBJ2-1, with 9 bases that match TRBD1. Germline V gives CDR1 SGDLS, CDR2 YYNGEE. This CDR3 is built from 14 residues. The V gene end was trimmed by 4 bases and the J gene end by 5 bases; junction bases not matched to a gene: 4. In DNA, the CDR3 is TGTGCCAGCAGCACGGGACAGGGCAACAATGAGCAGTTCTTC. Translation: CASSTGQGNNEQFF.

For the CDR3, the DNA is TGTGCCAGCGTCGGACAGGAGGGGGGCTCCTACGAGCAGTACTTC. This sequence encodes CASVGQEGGSYEQYF. This chain joins TRBV27 and TRBJ2-7, with D perhaps TRBD1 (7 bases). The CDR3 runs to 15 residues. Germline V lookup: CDR1 MNHEY, CDR2 SMNVEV (reference sequence). Between the trimmed V and J ends, which lost 8 bases and 0 bases, there was a span of 17 bases.